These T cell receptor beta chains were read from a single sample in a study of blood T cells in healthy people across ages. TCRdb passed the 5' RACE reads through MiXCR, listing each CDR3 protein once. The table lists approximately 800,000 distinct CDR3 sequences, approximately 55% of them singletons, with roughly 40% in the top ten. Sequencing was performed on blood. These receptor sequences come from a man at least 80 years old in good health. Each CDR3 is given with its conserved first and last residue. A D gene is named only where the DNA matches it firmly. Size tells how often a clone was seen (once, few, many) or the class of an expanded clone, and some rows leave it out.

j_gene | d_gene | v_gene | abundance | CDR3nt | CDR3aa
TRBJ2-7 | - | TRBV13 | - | TGTGCCAGCAGCCAACCCCCCTACGAGCAGTACTTC | CASSQPPYEQYF
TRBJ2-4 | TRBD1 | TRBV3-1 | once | TGTGCCAGCAGCCCCGGGACAGGGCCCTCAAACATTCAGTACTTC | CASSPGTGPSNIQYF
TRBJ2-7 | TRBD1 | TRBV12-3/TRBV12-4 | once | TGTGCCAGCAGTTTCAGGGGACAGGGACCTTACGAGCAGTACTTC | CASSFRGQGPYEQYF
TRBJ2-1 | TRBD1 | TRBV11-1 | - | TGTGCCAGCAGCCCCGGACAGGGCGAAACGACCTACAATGAGCAGTTCTTC | CASSPGQGETTYNEQFF
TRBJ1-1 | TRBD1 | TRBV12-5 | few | TGTGCTAGTGGTAAGGGGACAGGGTTCGTGAACACTGAAGCTTTCTTT | CASGKGTGFVNTEAFF
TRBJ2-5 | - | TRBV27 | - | TGTGCCAGCAGTTTTATGCAGCAGGGGGAGACCCAGTACTTC | CASSFMQQGETQYF
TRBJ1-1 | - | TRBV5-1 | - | TGCGCCAGCAGCTTGGGGTTTTTCGGGGGGCGGATGAACACTGAAGCTTTCTTT | CASSLGFFGGRMNTEAFF
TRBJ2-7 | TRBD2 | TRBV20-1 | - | TGCAGTGCTCCCCCAGCGGGAGTACACAATGAGCAGTACTTC | CSAPPAGVHNEQYF
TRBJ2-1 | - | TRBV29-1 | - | TGCAGCGTCAGACCCCAGGGGACCTTGGGTCGCAATGAGCAGTTCTTC | CSVRPQGTLGRNEQFF
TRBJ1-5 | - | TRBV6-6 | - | TGTGCCGCCAACGGTGGCAATCAGCCCCAGCATTTT | CAANGGNQPQHF
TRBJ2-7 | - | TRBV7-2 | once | TGTGCCAGCAGCTTAGTCCGGTCAGGAGGATACGAGCAGTACTTC | CASSLVRSGGYEQYF
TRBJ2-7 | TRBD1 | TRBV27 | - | TGTGCCAGCAGTTCCCTGGGACAGATCTACGAGCAGTACTTC | CASSSLGQIYEQYF
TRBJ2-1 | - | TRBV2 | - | TGTGCCAGCAGCGGTAGCGGTAAGGAGGGGAATGAGCAGTTCTTC | CASSGSGKEGNEQFF
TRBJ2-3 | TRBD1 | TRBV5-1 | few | TGCGCCAGCAGCCCGGACAGGCGCACAGATACGCAGTATTTT | CASSPDRRTDTQYF
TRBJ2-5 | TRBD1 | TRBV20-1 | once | TGCAGTGCTAGAGAAACAGGGGGACGCGGGCAAGAGACCCAGTACTTC | CSARETGGRGQETQYF
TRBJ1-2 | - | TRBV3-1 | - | TGTGCCAGCAGCCAAGGGGGCCTCGGCTACACCTTC | CASSQGGLGYTF
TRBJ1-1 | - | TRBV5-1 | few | TGCGCCAGCAGCCGGGACGGCGGGGTCACTGAAGCTTTCTTT | CASSRDGGVTEAFF
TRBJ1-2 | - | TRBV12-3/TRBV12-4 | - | TGTGCCAGCAGTCCCAGGGGACCCTATGGCTACACCTTC | CASSPRGPYGYTF
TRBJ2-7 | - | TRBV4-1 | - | TGCGCCAGCAGCCCAAGGGGCTATAGTGGGCAGGGGAGCTCCTACAATGAGCAGTACTTC | CASSPRGYSGQGSSYNEQYF
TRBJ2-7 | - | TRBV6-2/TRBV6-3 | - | TGTGCCAGCAAACGGACAGCGTCCTACGAGCAGTACTTC | CASKRTASYEQYF
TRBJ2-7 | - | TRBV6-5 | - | TGTGCCAGCAGTCCGGCTGGGGCGGGGGCCTACGGGCAGTACTTC | CASSPAGAGAYGQYF